The 7 T cell receptor beta chains below all came from one sample that was sequenced in a study of shared clonotypes between healthy human individuals. Clones were read by immunoSEQ multiplex PCR, and TCRdb kept only the in-frame ones, dropping some. This sample has around 980,000 clones, with approximately 80% found just once. Sequenced material: memory CD4+ T cells from PBMCs. Subset noted: CD45RA-negative fraction. The receptors here all came from a man younger than 35 in good health. Some clones in this sample may be carry-over from other donors' samples.

The gene calls are TRBV27 and TRBJ2-7; 10 nucleotides align to TRBD2. CDR1 MNHEY and CDR2 SMNVEV come from the germline V gene (reference sequence). The CDR3 is 14 amino acids. V was pared by 5 bases and J by 6 bases, with 7 bases of the junction left unmatched. This CDR3 is CASSAARLAGEQYF. In DNA form, the CDR3 reads TGTGCCAGCAGTGCGGCAAGACTAGCGGGCGAGCAGTACTTC.

The J gene is TRBJ1-2, the V gene TRBV28; TRBD1 agrees at 7 bases. V was pared by 4 bases and J by 6 bases, with 8 bases of the junction left unmatched. Germline V gene lookup returns CDR1 MDHEN and CDR2 SYDVKM. This CDR3 contains 14 residues. CDR3 in amino acids: CASSSPGGINGYTF. The DNA of the CDR3 is TGTGCCAGCAGTTCCCCAGGGGGGATCAATGGCTACACCTTC.

The V call is TRBV14, the J call TRBJ2-2, with D perhaps TRBD2 (5 bases). V dropped 8 bases and J dropped 1 base, with 17 bases sitting between them. This CDR3 contains 16 residues. Germline CDR1 and CDR2: SGHDN and FVKESK. The chain's CDR3 is CASAPWSGWNTGELFF. CDR3 nucleotides: TGTGCCAGCGCCCCCTGGTCGGGGTGGAACACCGGGGAGCTGTTTTTT. Full variable domain (outside the CDR3, taken from reference TRBV14 and TRBJ2-2): EAGVTQFPSHSVIEKGQTVTLRCDPISGHDNLYWYRRVMGKEIKFLLHFVKESKQDESGMPNNRFLAERTGGTYSTLKVQPAELEDSGVYFCASAPWSGWNTGELFFGEGSRLTVL.

In regard to this clone: Being one base from a much bigger clone, this may be a read error. CDR3 in amino acids: CASNPANKHYEQYF. The DNA for the CDR3 is TGTGCCAGCAACCCCGCCAATAAGCACTACGAGCAGTACTTC. The chain employs TRBV7-2 and TRBJ2-7, with D hard to call. Germline CDR1 is SGHTA and CDR2 is FQGNSA. The CDR3 loop spans 14 amino acids. V lost 7 bases and J 3 bases, leaving 16 bases between the germline ends.

The gene calls are TRBV9 and TRBJ1-5; D remains ambiguous. Trimming stripped 3 bases from V and 1 base from J, with 17 bases between. The CDR3 runs 17 residues. Germline V gene data show CDR1 as SGDLS and CDR2 as YYNGEE. The CDR3 protein is CASSARPGRTSNQPQHF. Here the CDR3 DNA reads TGTGCCAGCAGCGCACGTCCAGGCAGGACCAGCAATCAGCCCCAGCATTTT.

V is TRBV13 and J is TRBJ2-1; 8 positions match TRBD2. V was pared by 5 bases and J by 5 bases, with 8 bases of the junction left unmatched. In germline, CDR1 is PRHDT, CDR2 FYEKMQ (reference sequence). The CDR3 extends over 15 amino acids. The CDR3 reads CASSPGTSGNNEQFF. The DNA for the CDR3 is TGTGCCAGCAGCCCCGGGACTAGTGGTAACAATGAGCAGTTCTTC.

For the CDR3, the DNA is TGCGCCAGCAGTGATGAGCGGACCACAGATACGCAGTATTTT. Protein sequence: CASSDERTTDTQYF. The rearrangement joins TRBV10-1 to TRBJ2-3; D may be TRBD2 (5 bases). CDR3 size: 14 residues. Trimming shortened V by 3 bases and J by 2 bases, and 9 bases separated the two germline ends. Germline V gives CDR1 WNHNN, CDR2 SYGVQD (reference sequence).